The TCR beta chain under discussion was sequenced for a study of Tregs in tolerant kidney transplant recipients. The CDR3 is 18 residues long. V was pared by 1 base and J by 7 bases, with 14 bases of the junction left unmatched. Germline CDR1 reads LGHNA; CDR2 reads YNFKEQ. Profiled with immunoSEQ multiplex PCR; TCRdb holds only in-frame clones, not every one. The repertoire includes about 78,000 clones, roughly 90% of them detected once, and approximately 0.3% sits in the top ten. This clonotype originated in a human donor who received a combined kidney and bone marrow transplant. Sample: Tregs from blood, taken before the transplant. The rearrangement joins TRBV4-2 to TRBJ2-5, with 11 bases identical to TRBD2. This CDR3 reads CASSQVISSGRGLGTQYF. In DNA, the CDR3 is TGTGCCAGCAGCCAAGTAATTAGTAGCGGGAGGGGTTTGGGGACCCAGTACTTC.